A single sample is the source of the 23 T cell receptor beta chains below, sequenced in a study of post-analysis software for immune sequencing data. Whole-study findings and limits: With TRBV5-6, TRBV5-1 and TRBV20-1 included, about five TRBV segments were more frequent in patients than in controls.

Antigen specificity for these receptors is unknown. Unique molecular identifiers were carried by the TCR beta cDNA libraries. TCRdb processed the PCR reads anew with MiXCR; each CDR3 protein has one entry. The repertoire holds hundreds of thousands of distinct CDR3 sequences, with more than 30% as singletons. The sample consisted of blood. These receptors all stem from a girl under 10 years old with multiple sclerosis.

The chain has TRBV10-2 and TRBJ2-1, with D possibly being TRBD2 (5 bases). The V gene lost 6 bases and the J gene lost 0 bases, with 15 bases spanning the gap. CDR1 is WSHSY, CDR2 SAAADI, per germline. The CDR3 totals 16 residues. The CDR3 DNA is TGCGCCAGCAGGGGTAGCGCCCCCTCCTCCTACAATGAGCAGTTCTTC. Protein: CASRGSAPSSYNEQFF.

This clonotype was detected only a few times. The chain recombines TRBV27 with TRBJ1-1, with no clear D. V gave up 1 base and J gave up 5 bases, with 8 bases separating them. Germline V gene sequence: CDR1 MNHEY, CDR2 SMNVEV (reference sequence). The CDR3 covers 13 residues. CDR3 amino acids: CASSLLEQTEAFF. CDR3 nucleotide sequence: TGTGCCAGCAGTTTATTAGAACAGACTGAAGCTTTCTTT.

The chain uses TRBV29-1 and TRBJ2-5; 8 bases map to TRBD2. Trimming at V came to 7 bases and at J to 11 bases, leaving 12 bases not matched to a gene. Germline V CDR1 and CDR2: SQVTM, ANQGSEA. This CDR3 has 12 amino acids. This CDR3 is CSAGGSHNEQYF. The DNA of the CDR3 is TGCAGCGCGGGGGGGAGCCACAATGAGCAGTACTTC.

CDR3 sequence reads: CASIGFRNTEAFF. The CDR3 DNA is TGTGCCAGCATCGGTTTCAGAAACACTGAAGCTTTCTTT. V usage is TRBV7-2 and J usage is TRBJ1-1; D unresolved. The germline V and J ends were trimmed by 7 bases and 2 bases, with 11 bases remaining between them. CDR3 size: 13 residues. Per the germline V gene, CDR1 is SGHTA and CDR2 is FQGNSA.

The chain carries TRBV7-2 and TRBJ2-1; a possible D gene is TRBD2 (6 bases). The CDR3 totals 16 residues. Trimming cost V 0 bases and J 13 bases, with 22 bases left between them. CDR1 SGHTA and CDR2 FQGNSA come from the germline V gene. The CDR3 DNA reads as TGTGCCAGCAGCTTAGCTGGGGGGAGTGTAGAAAAGACCCAGTTCTTC. Translating it yields CASSLAGGSVEKTQFF.

The rearrangement uses TRBV12-3 or TRBV12-4 and TRBJ2-7, with 14 nucleotides matching TRBD2. Trimming removed 6 bases from V and 5 bases from J; junction bases left unmatched: 6. The CDR3 covers 15 residues. The CDR3 region has the DNA TGTGCCAGCAGCACGGGACTAGCGGGAGCGGACGAGCAGTACTTC. This codes for CASSTGLAGADEQYF.

The chain links TRBV4-1 to TRBJ1-1; the D gene is possibly TRBD1 (5 bases). The V gene's germline CDR1 is MGHRA and CDR2 YSYEKL. The CDR3 is 13 amino acids. V was cut by 2 bases and J by 6 bases, with 10 bases left in between. The CDR3 reads CASSQKTVAEAFF. The CDR3 region has the DNA TGCGCCAGCAGCCAAAAGACAGTCGCTGAAGCTTTCTTT.

The genes are TRBV5-1 and TRBJ2-5; D may be TRBD2 (5 bases). The CDR3 length is 11 residues. The germline V gene encodes CDR1 SGHRS and CDR2 YFSETQ. V gave up 10 bases and J gave up 2 bases, with 9 bases separating them. DNA of the CDR3: TGCGCCTCGGGCGGGCAAGAGACCCAGTACTTC. Protein product: CASGGQETQYF. Supplemented by reference TRBV5-1 and TRBJ2-5, the full variable domain reads KAGVTQTPRYLIKTRGQQVTLSCSPISGHRSVSWYQQTPGQGLQFLFEYFSETQRNKGNFPGRFSGRQFSNSRSEMNVSTLELGDSALYLCASGGQETQYFGPGTRLLVL.

The chain has TRBV6-2 or TRBV6-3 and TRBJ2-3; D may correspond to TRBD1 or TRBD2 (5 bases each). Trimming stripped 4 bases from V and 1 base from J, with 9 bases between. CDR3 length: 14 residues. Germline lookup yields CDR1 MNHEY and CDR2 SVGEGT. The CDR3 spells CASSSWDRTDTQYF. The DNA of the CDR3 is TGTGCCAGCAGTTCCTGGGACCGCACAGATACGCAGTATTTT.

This rearrangement joins TRBV29-1 to TRBJ1-2; possible D gene TRBD1, 6 bases. The CDR3 totals 12 residues. Germline CDR1 is SQVTM and CDR2 is ANQGSEA. Trimming stripped 7 bases from V and 2 bases from J, with 11 bases between. CDR3 sequence reads: CSDHTGNYGYTF. The CDR3 DNA reads as TGCAGCGACCACACAGGGAACTATGGCTACACCTTC.

The rearrangement joins TRBV12-3 or TRBV12-4 to TRBJ1-2; 7 bases agree with TRBD1. The CDR3 extends over 15 amino acids. V dropped 1 base and J dropped 4; count of bases not matched to a gene: 6. CDR3 protein: CASSLGLAGGYGYTF. The DNA for the CDR3 is TGTGCCAGCAGTTTAGGTTTGGCAGGGGGCTATGGCTACACCTTC.

V usage is TRBV11-2 and J usage is TRBJ2-7, with 16 bases matching TRBD2. The CDR3 has 17 residues. J was trimmed by 4 bases and V by 5 bases; bases with no gene match: 8. Germline lookup yields CDR1 SGHAT and CDR2 FQNNGV. This CDR3 is CASSVLPGLAGGYEQYF. The CDR3 DNA reads TGTGCCAGCAGCGTCCTGCCGGGACTAGCGGGGGGGTACGAGCAGTACTTC.

The V and J genes are TRBV7-9 and TRBJ1-1; a possible D gene is TRBD1 (5 bases). There are 15 residues in the CDR3. V shed 9 bases and J shed 0 bases, with 17 bases lying between them. Germline V gene data show CDR1 as SEHNR and CDR2 as FQNEAQ (reference sequence). Written as DNA, the CDR3 is TGTGCCAGTAGCGACCCGGGACGTATGAACACTGAAGCTTTCTTT. Its translation: CASSDPGRMNTEAFF.

The CDR3, as DNA: TGTGCCACCAGTGAATTTAACCAGGACAGGGCCTCCACAGATACGCAGTATTTT. It encodes CATSEFNQDRASTDTQYF. The chain links TRBV24-1 to TRBJ2-3, with 8 positions matching TRBD1. Germline V gene data show CDR1 as KGHDR and CDR2 as SFDVKD. The V gene end was trimmed by 4 bases and the J gene end by 2 bases; junction bases not matched to a gene: 13. The CDR3 loop spans 18 amino acids.

This chain's CDR3 is CASSQAQKSNQPQHF. In DNA form, the CDR3 reads TGTGCCAGCAGCCAAGCCCAGAAGAGCAATCAGCCCCAGCATTTT. This chain connects TRBV4-2 to TRBJ1-5; no firm D call. The germline V and J ends were trimmed by 1 base and 1 base, with 8 bases remaining between them. Germline CDR1 is LGHNA and CDR2 is YNFKEQ. The CDR3 is made up of 15 amino acids.

This clonotype was found a few times. The chain joins TRBV20-1 to TRBJ2-7, with D perhaps TRBD1 (5 bases). Germline CDR1 is DFQATT and CDR2 is SNEGSKA (reference sequence). With 5 bases removed from V and 7 bases from J, the gap between germline ends came to 18 bases. The CDR3 is 13 residues long. The chain's CDR3 is CSALGHLGEEQYF. CDR3 nucleotides: TGCAGTGCTTTAGGACACCTCGGAGAAGAGCAGTACTTC.

This sequence joins TRBV5-1 and TRBJ1-5, with TRBD1 identical over 7 bases. CDR1 is SGHRS and CDR2 is YFSETQ in the germline V gene. The CDR3 runs to 19 residues. J gave up 0 bases and V 2 bases, and 14 bases lay outside the gene matches. The CDR3, as DNA: TGCGCCAGCAGCTTAGGGTGGGGACAGCGCCTTAATAGCAATCAGCCCCAGCATTTT. This translates into CASSLGWGQRLNSNQPQHF.

V is TRBV14 and J is TRBJ2-5; 7 bases are shared with TRBD1. Germline loops: CDR1 SGHDN, CDR2 FVKESK. This CDR3 is 16 amino acids long. With 1 base clipped from V and 2 bases from J, the junction kept 7 bases outside the gene matches. The CDR3 DNA follows: TGTGCCAGCAGCCAAGGCTGGACAGGCCTACAAGAGACCCAGTACTTC. This sequence encodes CASSQGWTGLQETQYF.

The chain uses TRBV20-1 and TRBJ1-2, with TRBD1 matching 7 bases. The germline V gene encodes CDR1 DFQATT and CDR2 SNEGSKA (reference sequence). Trimming removed 5 bases from V and 0 bases from J; junction bases left unmatched: 12. The CDR3 is made up of 16 amino acids. CDR3 in DNA: TGCAGTGCTGGAGCGGCAGGGGGGACCACTAACTATGGCTACACCTTC. Its protein is CSAGAAGGTTNYGYTF.

This chain uses TRBV12-3 or TRBV12-4 with TRBJ2-5; TRBD2 might be the D (7 bases). V was shortened by 7 bases and J by 5 bases, with 14 bases between the two germline ends. There are 13 residues in the CDR3. CDR3 nucleotides: TGTGCCAGCACCTGGGGGGGCGCGGAGACCCAGTACTTC. This sequence encodes CASTWGGAETQYF.

The rearrangement links TRBV29-1 to TRBJ1-1; D is perhaps TRBD1 (5 bases). V gave up 1 base and J gave up 4 bases, with 10 bases separating them. The germline V gene has CDR1 SQVTM and CDR2 ANQGSEA. The CDR3 consists of 13 residues. The CDR3: CSVEVSGGTEAFF. The CDR3 DNA follows: TGCAGCGTTGAAGTTTCGGGGGGCACTGAAGCTTTCTTT.

V and J are TRBV20-1 and TRBJ1-2, with TRBD1 matching 10 bases. Germline V lookup: CDR1 DFQATT, CDR2 SNEGSKA (reference sequence). Unmatched junction bases numbered 4, after V lost 6 bases and J lost 3 bases. The length of the CDR3 is 13 residues. This chain's CDR3 is CSARTGGHYGYTF. CDR3 in DNA: TGCAGTGCCAGGACAGGGGGGCACTATGGCTACACCTTC.

The CDR3 sequence is CASSPVVTYEQYF. As DNA, the CDR3 is TGTGCCAGCAGTCCTGTAGTAACCTACGAGCAGTACTTC. This chain joins TRBV12-3 or TRBV12-4 and TRBJ2-7; D gene unclear. CDR3 length equals 13 residues. The germline V and J ends were trimmed by 5 bases and 2 bases, with 10 bases remaining between them.